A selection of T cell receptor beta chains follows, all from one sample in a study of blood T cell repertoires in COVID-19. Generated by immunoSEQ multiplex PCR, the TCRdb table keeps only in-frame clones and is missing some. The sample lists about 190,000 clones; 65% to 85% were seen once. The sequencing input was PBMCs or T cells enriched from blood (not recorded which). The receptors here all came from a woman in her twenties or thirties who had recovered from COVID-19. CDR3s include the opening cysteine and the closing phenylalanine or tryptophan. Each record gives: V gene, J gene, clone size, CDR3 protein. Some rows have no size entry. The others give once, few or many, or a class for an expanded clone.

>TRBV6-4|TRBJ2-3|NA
CASTKIAGATDTQYF
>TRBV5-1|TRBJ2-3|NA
CASSLERERDTQYF
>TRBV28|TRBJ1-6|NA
CANRGHLNSPLHF
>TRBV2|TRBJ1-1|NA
CAEGQGPRGAEAFF
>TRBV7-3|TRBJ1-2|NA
CASSVPTGYRGYTF
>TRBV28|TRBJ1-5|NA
CASRDRSGQPQHF
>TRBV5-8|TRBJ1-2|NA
CASSLVPGQGASNYGYTF
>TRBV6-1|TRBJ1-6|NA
CASSEGQENSPLHF
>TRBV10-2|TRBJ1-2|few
CASRTGYYGYTF
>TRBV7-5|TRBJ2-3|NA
CARSYGTSGSTDTQYF
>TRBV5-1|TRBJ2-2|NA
CASSFSGNTGELFF
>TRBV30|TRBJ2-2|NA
CAWSGVAGVFGELFF
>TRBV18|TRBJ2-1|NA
CASSPGVWNNEQFF
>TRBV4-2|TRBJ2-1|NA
CASSQGGGPLAYNEQFF
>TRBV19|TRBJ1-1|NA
CASSNRAVVNTEAFF
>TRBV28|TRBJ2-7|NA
CASSSPRGGVGSYEQYF
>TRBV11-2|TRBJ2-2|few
CASSLTETNTGELFF
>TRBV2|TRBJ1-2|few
CAWPPDRTKNYGYTF
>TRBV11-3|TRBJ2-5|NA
CASSLGEVETQYF
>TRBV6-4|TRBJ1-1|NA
CASSRQVNTEAFF
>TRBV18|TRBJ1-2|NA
CASSPETGGGYGYTF
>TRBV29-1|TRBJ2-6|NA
CSAQGSGANVLTF
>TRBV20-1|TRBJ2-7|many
CSASPLTLSGEQYF
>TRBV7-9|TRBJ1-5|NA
CASSQNDGRNQPQHF
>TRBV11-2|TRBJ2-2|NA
CASSLASASGWTGELFF
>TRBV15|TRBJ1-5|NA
CATSQGGTEFYSNQPQHF
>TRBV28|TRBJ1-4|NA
CASSGTGSNEKLFF
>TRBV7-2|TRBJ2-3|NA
CASSRVRRGGYSDTQYF
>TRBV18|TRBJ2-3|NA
CASSPLARGGTDTQYF
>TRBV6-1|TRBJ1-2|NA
CASSEEFVGGYTF
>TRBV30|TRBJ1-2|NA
CAWRRRDRPMGYTF
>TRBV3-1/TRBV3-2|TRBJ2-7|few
CASSHGGATYEQYF
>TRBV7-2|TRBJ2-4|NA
CASSLAGGLPLAKNIQYF
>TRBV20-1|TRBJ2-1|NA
CSARERGEQFF
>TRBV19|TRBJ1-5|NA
CASSQPGQGFREPQHF
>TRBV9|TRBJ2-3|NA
CASTAVGRIADTQYF
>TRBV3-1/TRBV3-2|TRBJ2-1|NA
CASSQDYYNEQFF
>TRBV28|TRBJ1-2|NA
CASSDLDRGRGGYTF
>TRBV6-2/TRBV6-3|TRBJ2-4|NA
CASSLSSSGGARNIQYF
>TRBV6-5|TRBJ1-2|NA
CASMGTREANYGYTF
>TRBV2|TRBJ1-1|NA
CASSTRTGTKAAFF
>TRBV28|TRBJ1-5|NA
CASRPGGRNQPQHF
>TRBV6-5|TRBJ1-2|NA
CASIPLLQGGYGYTF
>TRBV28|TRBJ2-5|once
CASSSTPRGRGRETQYF
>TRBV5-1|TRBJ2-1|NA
CASSYGTTYNEQFF
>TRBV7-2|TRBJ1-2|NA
CASSPRQGNYGYTF
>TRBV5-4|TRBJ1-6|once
CASSLSAGYNSPLHF
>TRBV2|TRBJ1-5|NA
CASSDAWTGKVTSQHF
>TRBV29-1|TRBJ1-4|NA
CSVKQGAHEKLFF